This note documents a single TCR beta chain sequence. This record comes from a study of blood T cell repertoires in COVID-19. Study details: The study drew acute and convalescent COVID-19 samples from the United States, Italy and Spain. In each case, the material was cDNA or gDNA derived from T cells, B-cell-depleted T cells, or PBMCs.

In the study's own analysis: For nucleated cells, counts were estimated from reference gene primer amplification. Some clones are missing from TCRdb's copy, which holds only in-frame ones; the method was immunoSEQ multiplex PCR. That table gives V, J and clone size, and the DNA gave D and trimming. The sample carries 250,000 to 350,000 clones, around 90% recorded once. The CDR3 loop spans 16 amino acids. Trimming took 0 bases from V and 1 from J, leaving 13 bases between them. The germline V gene has CDR1 MNHEY and CDR2 SVGAGI. This TCR derives from a man aged 18 to 29 with active or convalescent COVID-19. The sequenced material came from peripheral blood. This chain joins TRBV6-5 and TRBJ2-7, with D tentatively TRBD2 (6 bases). The CDR3 reads CASSYSAGSFSYEQYF. CDR3 sequence (DNA): TGTGCCAGCAGTTACTCGGCGGGAAGTTTTTCCTACGAGCAGTACTTC.